This T cell receptor (beta chain) is drawn from a study of shared clonotypes between healthy human individuals. Study-wide results and caveats: Compared with memory subsets, naive subsets generally had larger estimated richness.

A note on this clone: The antigen is not known.

The CDR3 runs 15 residues. The germline V gene encodes CDR1 MDHEN and CDR2 SYDVKM. Losses at the gene ends were 6 bases for V and 0 bases for J; bases not matched to a gene: 5. The assay was carried out at the deep level. The table came from immunoSEQ multiplex PCR; TCRdb's copy has only in-frame clones and leaves some out. The table shows approximately 1,500,000 clones, with 95% to 99% occurring only once. This chain links TRBV28 with TRBJ2-1, with TRBD2 identical over 7 bases. The sequenced material came from naive CD4+ T cells sorted from blood. Subset specified: CD45RA+ positively selected. This clonotype was sampled from a man aged 25 to 45 in good health. This CDR3 is CASRLARSSYNEQFF. CDR3 sequence (DNA): TGTGCCAGCAGACTAGCGCGAAGCTCCTACAATGAGCAGTTCTTC.